Listed below are T cell receptor beta chains from one sample, sequenced in a study of T-cell reconstitution after alpha-beta-depleted transplantation in children. TCRdb ran MiXCR on the PCR reads and lists one entry per CDR3 protein. Among some 250,000 distinct CDR3 sequences listed, 12% were seen once. The starting material was PBMCs from the stem cell graft donor, obtained from the stem cell graft. All receptors derive from a human donor who donated a stem cell graft to a child with acute lymphoblastic leukemia. Each CDR3 is given with its conserved first and last residue. Fields, in order: clone size, J gene, V gene, D gene, CDR3 DNA, CDR3 protein. The D gene is left open where the match is weak. A clone size is listed for some rows: how often the clone was seen (once, few, many), or a class if it is expanded.

abundance: many; j_gene: TRBJ1-2; v_gene: TRBV29-1; d_gene: -; CDR3nt: TGCAGCGTTGACAGACAGCCTCAACTCCACTATGGCTACACCTTC; CDR3aa: CSVDRQPQLHYGYTF
abundance: -; j_gene: TRBJ2-3; v_gene: TRBV29-1; d_gene: TRBD1; CDR3nt: TGCAGCGGTATTGCGCCGACAGGGGATCCTATACGCACAGATACGCAGTATTTT; CDR3aa: CSGIAPTGDPIRTDTQYF
abundance: many; j_gene: TRBJ2-7; v_gene: TRBV6-5; d_gene: -; CDR3nt: TGTGCCAGCAGGAGAGAGCATGGCGAGCAGTACTTC; CDR3aa: CASRREHGEQYF
abundance: many; j_gene: TRBJ2-5; v_gene: TRBV10-3; d_gene: TRBD2; CDR3nt: TGTGCCATCAGGGGACTAGCCGCAGAGACCCAGTACTTC; CDR3aa: CAIRGLAAETQYF
abundance: -; j_gene: TRBJ2-3; v_gene: TRBV5-6; d_gene: TRBD2; CDR3nt: TGTGCCAGCAGCTGGCCGCCAGCGGGGACAGATACGCAGTATTTT; CDR3aa: CASSWPPAGTDTQYF
abundance: many; j_gene: TRBJ2-3; v_gene: TRBV9; d_gene: -; CDR3nt: TGTGCCAGCAGCGTAGGTACAGGTCATAGCACAGATACGCAGTATTTT; CDR3aa: CASSVGTGHSTDTQYF
abundance: many; j_gene: TRBJ1-4; v_gene: TRBV6-1; d_gene: TRBD1; CDR3nt: TGTGCCAGCAGGGGGACAGGGCGTAATGAAAAACTGTTTTTT; CDR3aa: CASRGTGRNEKLFF
abundance: many; j_gene: TRBJ1-1; v_gene: TRBV12-3/TRBV12-4; d_gene: -; CDR3nt: TGTGCCAGCAGTTTGTTAGGGTCGGACGCTGAAGCTTTCTTT; CDR3aa: CASSLLGSDAEAFF
abundance: many; j_gene: TRBJ2-2; v_gene: TRBV7-9; d_gene: -; CDR3nt: TGTGCCAGCAGCTCGGGACACGCCGGGGAGCTGTTTTTT; CDR3aa: CASSSGHAGELFF
abundance: -; j_gene: TRBJ2-5; v_gene: TRBV28; d_gene: TRBD2; CDR3nt: TGTGCCAGCAGTTTTGGACTAGCGGAGCTTAATCAAGAGACCCAGTACTTC; CDR3aa: CASSFGLAELNQETQYF
abundance: -; j_gene: TRBJ2-7; v_gene: TRBV28; d_gene: TRBD1; CDR3nt: TGTGCCAGCAGTTTGACAGGGGGGAGGTCCGAGCAGTACTTC; CDR3aa: CASSLTGGRSEQYF
abundance: many; j_gene: TRBJ2-4; v_gene: TRBV7-2; d_gene: TRBD1; CDR3nt: TGTGCCAGCAGCTTAACGACAGGGGGCGCAATTAAGTACTTC; CDR3aa: CASSLTTGGAIKYF
abundance: few; j_gene: TRBJ2-2; v_gene: TRBV29-1; d_gene: TRBD2; CDR3nt: TGCAGCGTTGCCCTATCTAGCGGGAGTTCCCCCGGGGAGCTGTTTTTT; CDR3aa: CSVALSSGSSPGELFF
abundance: many; j_gene: TRBJ2-5; v_gene: TRBV5-1; d_gene: -; CDR3nt: TGTGCCAGCAGCTTGGCCGGGGAGACCCAGTACTTC; CDR3aa: CASSLAGETQYF
abundance: many; j_gene: TRBJ2-2; v_gene: TRBV6-2/TRBV6-3; d_gene: TRBD2; CDR3nt: TGTGCCAGCAGTTTGCGACTAGCGGGAGACACCGGGGAGCTGTTTTTT; CDR3aa: CASSLRLAGDTGELFF
abundance: many; j_gene: TRBJ2-1; v_gene: TRBV7-3; d_gene: -; CDR3nt: TGTGCCAGCAGCAAGGGTAACCCCTACAATGAGCAGTTCTTC; CDR3aa: CASSKGNPYNEQFF
abundance: many; j_gene: TRBJ1-1; v_gene: TRBV20-1; d_gene: -; CDR3nt: TGCAGTGCTAGAGGTGGCATGAACACTGAAGCTTTCTTT; CDR3aa: CSARGGMNTEAFF
abundance: many; j_gene: TRBJ2-1; v_gene: TRBV10-3; d_gene: -; CDR3nt: TGTGCCATCAGAAGGGACGGCTCCTACAATGAGCAGTTCTTC; CDR3aa: CAIRRDGSYNEQFF
abundance: many; j_gene: TRBJ2-7; v_gene: TRBV7-2; d_gene: -; CDR3nt: TGTGCCAGCAGTTCCCCTGAGGTACTGCAGTACTTC; CDR3aa: CASSSPEVLQYF
abundance: many; j_gene: TRBJ2-1; v_gene: TRBV5-1; d_gene: TRBD2; CDR3nt: TGCGCCAGCAGCCCCGGGACTAAGGGAGGTGAGCAGTTCTTC; CDR3aa: CASSPGTKGGEQFF
abundance: many; j_gene: TRBJ2-3; v_gene: TRBV7-2; d_gene: TRBD2; CDR3nt: TGTGCCAGCAGCTTAGTTCTGCGGGAGCGGTATTTT; CDR3aa: CASSLVLRERYF
abundance: many; j_gene: TRBJ2-1; v_gene: TRBV24-1; d_gene: TRBD2; CDR3nt: TGTGCCACCAGTGATTCTGGACTAGCGGGAGTCGATGAGCAGTTCTTC; CDR3aa: CATSDSGLAGVDEQFF
abundance: -; j_gene: TRBJ1-2; v_gene: TRBV20-1; d_gene: -; CDR3nt: TGCAGTGCTAGAGAAGCAAGTAACTATGGCTACACCTTC; CDR3aa: CSAREASNYGYTF
abundance: many; j_gene: TRBJ2-7; v_gene: TRBV27; d_gene: -; CDR3nt: TGTGCCAGCAGTCCAGGGCTTTACAGCGAGCAGTACTTC; CDR3aa: CASSPGLYSEQYF
abundance: many; j_gene: TRBJ1-6; v_gene: TRBV12-3/TRBV12-4; d_gene: -; CDR3nt: TGTGCCAGCAGTCCACCCGGTGGCGGGTCCCTTTCACCCCTCCACTTT; CDR3aa: CASSPPGGGSLSPLHF